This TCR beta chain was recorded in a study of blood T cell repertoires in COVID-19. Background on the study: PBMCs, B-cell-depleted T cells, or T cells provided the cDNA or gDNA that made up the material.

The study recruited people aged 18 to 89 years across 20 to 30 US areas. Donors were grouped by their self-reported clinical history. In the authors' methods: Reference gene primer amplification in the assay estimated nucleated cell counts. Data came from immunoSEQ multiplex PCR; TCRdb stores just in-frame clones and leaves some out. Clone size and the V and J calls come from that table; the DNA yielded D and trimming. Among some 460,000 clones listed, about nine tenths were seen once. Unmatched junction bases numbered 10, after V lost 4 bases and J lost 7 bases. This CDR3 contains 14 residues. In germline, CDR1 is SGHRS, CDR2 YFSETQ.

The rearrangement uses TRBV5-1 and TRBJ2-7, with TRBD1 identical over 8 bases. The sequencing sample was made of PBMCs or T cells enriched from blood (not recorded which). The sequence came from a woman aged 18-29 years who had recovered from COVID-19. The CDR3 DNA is TGCGCCAGCAGCGACGGACAGGGAATGAGGGAGCAGTACTTC. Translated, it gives CASSDGQGMREQYF.